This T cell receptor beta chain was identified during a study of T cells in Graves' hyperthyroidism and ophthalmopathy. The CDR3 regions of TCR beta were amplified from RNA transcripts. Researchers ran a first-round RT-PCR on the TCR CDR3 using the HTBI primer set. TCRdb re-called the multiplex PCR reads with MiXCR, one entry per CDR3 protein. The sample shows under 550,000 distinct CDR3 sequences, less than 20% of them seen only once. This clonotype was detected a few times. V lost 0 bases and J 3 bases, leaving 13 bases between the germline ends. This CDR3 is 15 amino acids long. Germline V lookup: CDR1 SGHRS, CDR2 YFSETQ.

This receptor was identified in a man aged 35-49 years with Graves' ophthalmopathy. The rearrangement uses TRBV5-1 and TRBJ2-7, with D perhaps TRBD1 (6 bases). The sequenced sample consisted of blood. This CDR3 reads CASSLAIGTLYEQYF. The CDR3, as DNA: TGCGCCAGCAGCTTGGCCATAGGGACACTCTACGAGCAGTACTTC.